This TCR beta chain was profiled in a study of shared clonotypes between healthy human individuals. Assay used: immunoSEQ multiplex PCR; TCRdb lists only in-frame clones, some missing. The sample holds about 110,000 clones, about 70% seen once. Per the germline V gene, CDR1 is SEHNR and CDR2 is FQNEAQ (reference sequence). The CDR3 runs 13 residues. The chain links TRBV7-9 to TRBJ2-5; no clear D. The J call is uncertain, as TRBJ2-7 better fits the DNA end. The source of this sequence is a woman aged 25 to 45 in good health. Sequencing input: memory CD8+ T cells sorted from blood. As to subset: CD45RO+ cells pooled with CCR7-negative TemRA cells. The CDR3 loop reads CASVQDGQYEQYF. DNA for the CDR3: TGTGCCAGCGTCCAGGACGGCCAATACGAGCAGTACTTC.